This passage covers 16 T cell receptor beta chains from one sample sequenced in a study of T-cell memory formation after mild COVID-19. TCRdb analysed the 5' RACE reads with MiXCR anew, one entry per CDR3 protein. This repertoire shows under 200,000 distinct CDR3 sequences, roughly 31% found once; its top ten account for around 11%. Sequenced material: PBMCs or a T cell subset sorted from them (not recorded which). All receptors come from an adult woman who had mild COVID-19 (a few samples of this study predate the infection). Cell type and time point are not known.

This clonotype appeared a few times. The V and J genes are TRBV25-1 and TRBJ2-1; D is ambiguous. The CDR3 runs to 14 residues. Trimming stripped 8 bases from V and 9 bases from J, with 20 bases between. The V gene's germline CDR1 is MGHDK and CDR2 SYGVNS. The CDR3 nucleotides read TGTGCCAGCCGAACCCCGGTGGGCTACCCTGAGCAGTTCTTC. The encoded protein is CASRTPVGYPEQFF. The full variable domain, its missing parts supplied by reference TRBV25-1 and TRBJ2-1, is EADIYQTPRYLVIGTGKKITLECSQTMGHDKMYWYQQDPGMELHLIHYSYGVNSTEKGDLSSESTVSRIRTEHFPLTLESARPSHTSQYLCASRTPVGYPEQFFGPGTRLTVL.

This chain links TRBV29-1 with TRBJ2-7, with D possibly TRBD1 on 6 matching bases. The CDR3 has 12 amino acids. The V and J ends lost 6 bases and 2 bases respectively, with 11 bases between them. Germline-derived CDR1 and CDR2 are SQVTM and ANQGSEA. The CDR3 is CSVGHTPYEQYF. In nucleotides, the CDR3 is TGCAGCGTGGGACATACTCCCTACGAGCAGTACTTC.

The chain has TRBV27 and TRBJ1-5; unclear D gene. The germline gives CDR1 MNHEY, CDR2 SMNVEV (reference sequence). CDR3 length equals 13 residues. Trimming shortened V by 4 bases and J by 7 bases, and 11 bases separated the two germline ends. The CDR3 here is CASSSDWSQPQHF. The CDR3 bases are TGTGCCAGCAGTTCCGATTGGAGCCAGCCCCAGCATTTT.

This clonotype was observed a few times. The V and J genes are TRBV7-9 and TRBJ2-6; no clear D gene. The CDR3 consists of 14 residues. The V gene lost 4 bases and the J gene lost 3 bases, with 7 bases spanning the gap. Germline lookup yields CDR1 SEHNR and CDR2 FQNEAQ (reference sequence). CDR3 loop: CASSSPYGANVLTF. The CDR3 DNA sequence: TGTGCCAGCAGCTCGCCTTATGGGGCCAACGTCCTGACTTTC.

The rearrangement joins TRBV28 to TRBJ1-1; D uncertain. Germline V gene data show CDR1 as MDHEN and CDR2 as SYDVKM. Trimming took 3 bases from V and 1 from J, leaving 18 bases between them. CDR3 length equals 17 residues. CDR3 coding DNA: TGTGCCAGCAGTTTCGACCCTCTAAGCACGGGGAACACTGAAGCTTTCTTT. Translated: CASSFDPLSTGNTEAFF.

This clonotype was found a few times. The rearrangement links TRBV11-2 to TRBJ2-1, with 7 bases aligning to TRBD1. Per germline, CDR1 SGHAT and CDR2 FQNNGV. V lost 3 bases, J lost 7 bases, and 3 bases stayed unmatched. This CDR3 region has 13 residues. CDR3 bases: TGTGCCAGCAGCTTTACAGGGGAAAATGAGCAGTTCTTC. This encodes CASSFTGENEQFF.

This clonotype was observed a few times. The V call is TRBV2, the J call TRBJ2-3, with TRBD2 matching 7 bases. The CDR3 contains 16 residues. V shed 6 bases, J shed 4 bases, and the junction held 13 bases outside the gene matches. From germline, CDR1 is SNHLY and CDR2 FYNNEI. The CDR3 sequence: CASRGGAGNRADTQYF. The CDR3 bases are TGTGCCAGCAGGGGCGGAGCGGGGAATCGGGCAGATACGCAGTATTTT.

This clonotype has more than one count but fewer than ten. The chain carries TRBV12-3 or TRBV12-4 and TRBJ2-5, with 11 positions matching TRBD2. The CDR3 is made up of 16 amino acids. With V trimmed by 3 bases and J by 2 bases, 5 bases remained unmatched. This CDR3 reads CASSFPSGGPQETQYF. The CDR3 DNA sequence: TGTGCCAGCAGTTTTCCTAGCGGGGGGCCTCAAGAGACCCAGTACTTC.

This clonotype was counted between two and nine times. The CDR3 DNA follows: TGTGCCAGCACCCCAAGCGGGGGCAAACGCACAGATACGCAGTATTTT. Its translation: CASTPSGGKRTDTQYF. The chain employs TRBV7-2 and TRBJ2-3; TRBD2 matches at 8 bases. Germline CDR1 and CDR2: SGHTA and FQGNSA. CDR3 length: 16 amino acids. With V trimmed by 7 bases and J by 1 base, 10 bases remained unmatched.

The gene calls are TRBV24-1 and TRBJ2-1; D possibly matches TRBD1 or TRBD2 (5 bases each). CDR1 is KGHDR, CDR2 SFDVKD, per germline. The CDR3 runs to 15 residues. V was pared by 1 base and J by 5 bases, with 11 bases between. CDR3 sequence reads: CATSDFTGTNNEQFF. The CDR3 region has the DNA TGTGCCACCAGTGATTTCACCGGGACCAACAATGAGCAGTTCTTC.

V usage is TRBV5-1 and J usage is TRBJ2-1, with D uncertain. CDR1 SGHRS and CDR2 YFSETQ come from the germline V gene. Trimming pared 0 bases from V and 5 bases from J, leaving 12 bases between. This CDR3 is built from 15 residues. CDR3 coding DNA: TGCGCCAGCAGCTTGGCCGGCGGATTCAACAATGAGCAGTTCTTC. Its translation: CASSLAGGFNNEQFF.

The chain uses TRBV5-1 and TRBJ2-5; 8 nucleotides match TRBD1. The CDR3 sequence is 15 residues long. Germline lookup yields CDR1 SGHRS and CDR2 YFSETQ. J was trimmed by 5 bases and V by 4 bases; bases with no gene match: 10. The CDR3 sequence is CASSQGWTGWETQYF. CDR3 DNA: TGCGCCAGCAGCCAAGGTTGGACAGGGTGGGAGACCCAGTACTTC.

The chain links TRBV6-2 or TRBV6-3 to TRBJ2-1; 8 bases match TRBD2. From germline, CDR1 is MNHEY and CDR2 SVGEGT. This CDR3 spans 14 amino acids. V was clipped by 4 bases and J by 13 bases; unmatched bases: 12. The CDR3 spells CASSLSGSPGAQFF. The CDR3 DNA follows: TGTGCCAGCAGTTTAAGCGGGAGCCCTGGAGCTCAGTTCTTC.

V and J are TRBV5-1 and TRBJ2-2, with unresolved D. V lost 0 bases to trimming and J lost 1 base, with 7 bases between them. Germline CDR1 SGHRS, CDR2 YFSETQ. The CDR3 contains 15 residues. DNA of the CDR3: TGCGCCAGCAGCTTGGTGACTCGGAACACCGGGGAGCTGTTTTTT. This translates into CASSLVTRNTGELFF.

This clonotype was observed a single time. The chain joins TRBV2 to TRBJ1-2; no definite D call. V lost 1 base, J lost 8 bases, and 8 bases lay in between. Germline values: CDR1 SNHLY, CDR2 FYNNEI. The length of the CDR3 is 12 residues. The CDR3 loop is CASSEDLFGYTF. CDR3 nucleotides: TGTGCCAGCAGTGAAGACCTCTTCGGCTACACCTTC.

The chain recombines TRBV20-1 with TRBJ2-3, with TRBD2 as a possible D gene (6 bases). Germline V gene lookup returns CDR1 DFQATT and CDR2 SNEGSKA (reference sequence). The CDR3 has 14 residues. Trimming shortened V by 5 bases and J by 3 bases, and 15 bases separated the two germline ends. The CDR3 DNA reads as TGCAGTGCTCCCCCCCGGGAGAATACAGATACGCAGTATTTT. Amino acids: CSAPPRENTDTQYF.